The 5 T cell receptor beta chains given below trace back to one sample, sequenced in a study of T cell repertoires in cytomegalovirus infection. For these TCRs, the target antigens are not known. TCRdb re-derived calls from the reads in MiXCR, one entry per CDR3 protein. Among fewer than 200,000 distinct CDR3 sequences listed, less than 25% were seen once. The material sequenced was CD8+ T cells from cultured PBMCs, taken from culture after CMV antigen stimulation. These receptors all stem from a human donor in good health (CMV status not recorded). Some clones in this sample may be carry-over from other donors' samples.

This clonotype has a handful of counts. This chain connects TRBV7-9 to TRBJ2-7; D perhaps matches TRBD1 (6 bases). V gave up 3 bases and J gave up 1 base, with 13 bases separating them. The CDR3 contains 15 residues. CDR1 is SEHNR and CDR2 is FQNEAQ in the germline V gene (reference sequence). The CDR3 coding sequence is TGTGCCAGCAGCTTCGGACCAGGACAGTCCTACGAGCAGTACTTC. Translating it yields CASSFGPGQSYEQYF.

This clonotype turned up a few times. The chain combines TRBV7-8 with TRBJ2-2; no reliable D call. The CDR3 has 11 residues. V gave up 8 bases and J gave up 7 bases, with 8 bases separating them. CDR1 and CDR2 (germline): SGHVS, FQNEAQ. Here the CDR3 reads CASPYSGELFF. In DNA form, the CDR3 reads TGTGCCAGCCCCTACAGCGGGGAGCTGTTTTTT.

This clonotype was recorded at least ten times. The chain joins TRBV6-6 to TRBJ2-1, with 10 bases that match TRBD2. The CDR3 spans 19 residues. The V gene end was trimmed by 0 bases and the J gene end by 0 bases; junction bases not matched to a gene: 8. Germline V gene sequence: CDR1 MNHNY, CDR2 SVGAGI (reference sequence). The CDR3 protein is CASSYSSGGTRSSYNEQFF. DNA for the CDR3: TGTGCCAGCAGTTACTCTAGCGGGGGGACCCGAAGCTCCTACAATGAGCAGTTCTTC.

There are many counts of this clonotype. V usage is TRBV7-8 and J usage is TRBJ2-7, with D maybe TRBD1 (6 bases). The germline V gene has CDR1 SGHVS and CDR2 FQNEAQ. CDR3 length equals 14 residues. V was trimmed by 5 bases and J by 0 bases, leaving 11 bases between them. CDR3 sequence (DNA): TGTGCCAGCAGCCCTCCGGACAGCTCCTACGAGCAGTACTTC. Its protein product is CASSPPDSSYEQYF.

This chain joins TRBV6-2 or TRBV6-3 and TRBJ1-1, with a possible D match to TRBD1 (6 bases). CDR1 is MNHEY and CDR2 is SVGEGT in the germline V gene. The length of the CDR3 is 13 residues. The germline V and J ends were trimmed by 4 bases and 6 bases, with 12 bases remaining between them. The DNA of the CDR3 is TGTGCCAGCAGTTTAGGGGGTTGGTCTGAAGCTTTCTTT. Protein: CASSLGGWSEAFF.